This record looks at one T cell receptor beta chain sequence and its context. In the original analysis: Counts of nucleated cells, estimated from reference gene primer amplification, were obtained. Method: immunoSEQ multiplex PCR; TCRdb's copy keeps in-frame clones and lacks some. From that table come the V and J calls and clone size; the DNA was used to work out D and trimming. In the table there are under 150,000 clones, roughly 85% of which are singletons. These data are taken from a study of blood T cell repertoires in COVID-19. Study-level background: The United States, Italy and Spain provided the acute and convalescent COVID-19 samples. Sample material is recorded as cDNA or gDNA derived from T cells, B-cell-depleted T cells, or PBMCs.

CDR3 size: 14 residues. J lost 4 bases, V lost 6 bases, and 8 bases had no gene match. From germline, CDR1 is MNHNY and CDR2 SVGAGI (reference sequence). The source of this sequence is a man in his 60s with acute or convalescent COVID-19. Sequences were obtained from peripheral blood. The chain couples TRBV6-6 to TRBJ1-2, with TRBD1 matching over 7 bases. CDR3 loop: CASRATGEVYGYTF. As DNA, the CDR3 is TGTGCCAGCAGAGCCACAGGGGAGGTCTATGGCTACACCTTC.